The subject of this entry is one T cell receptor (beta chain). The CDR3 contains 16 residues. Trimming cost V 0 bases and J 5 bases; bases outside gene matches: 9. In germline, CDR1 is SGHTA, CDR2 FQGNSA. A J-beta primer mix and a sample-barcoded 5' primer were used in a second PCR of roughly 6 to 12 cycles. TCRdb fed the 5' RACE reads into MiXCR, producing one record per CDR3 protein. This sample has around 1,800,000 distinct CDR3 sequences, with roughly two fifths found just once. This sample is part of a study of blood T cells in healthy people across ages. The chain couples TRBV7-2 to TRBJ2-5; 7 bases map to TRBD2. The sample was blood. This receptor was identified in a human donor in good health. The CDR3 reads CASSLAHSGLGETQYF. CDR3 DNA: TGTGCCAGCAGCTTAGCGCATAGCGGGCTGGGGGAGACCCAGTACTTC.